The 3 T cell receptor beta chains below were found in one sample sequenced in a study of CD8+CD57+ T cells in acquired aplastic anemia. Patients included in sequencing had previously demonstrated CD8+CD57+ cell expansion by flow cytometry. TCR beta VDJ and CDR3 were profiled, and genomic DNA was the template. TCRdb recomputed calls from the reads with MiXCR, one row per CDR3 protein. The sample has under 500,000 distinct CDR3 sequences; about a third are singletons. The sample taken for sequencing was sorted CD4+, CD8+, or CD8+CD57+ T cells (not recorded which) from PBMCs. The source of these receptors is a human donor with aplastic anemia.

The CDR3 loop reads CASSQPPLGSGNTIYF. Written as DNA, the CDR3 is TGCGCCAGCAGCCAACCCCCCCTGGGGTCTGGAAACACCATATATTTT. J is TRBJ1-3 and V is TRBV4-1; D unresolved. Germline assignment: CDR1 MGHRA and CDR2 YSYEKL. This CDR3 spans 16 amino acids. V lost 2 bases and J 1 base, leaving 12 bases between the germline ends.

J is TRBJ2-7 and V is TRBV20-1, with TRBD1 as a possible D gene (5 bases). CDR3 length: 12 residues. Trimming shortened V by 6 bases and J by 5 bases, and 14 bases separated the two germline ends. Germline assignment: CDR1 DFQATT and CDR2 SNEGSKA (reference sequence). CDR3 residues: CSATRGADEQYF. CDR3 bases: TGCAGTGCCACCCGTGGGGCGGACGAGCAGTACTTC.

This CDR3 is CASSEFWGSGNTIYF. The CDR3 DNA sequence: TGTGCCAGCAGTGAGTTTTGGGGATCTGGAAACACCATATATTTT. This chain joins TRBV2 and TRBJ1-3; D gene uncertain. The CDR3 length is 15 residues. The V end lost 3 bases, the J end lost 1 base, and 10 bases lay between the germline ends. CDR1 and CDR2 (germline): SNHLY, FYNNEI.